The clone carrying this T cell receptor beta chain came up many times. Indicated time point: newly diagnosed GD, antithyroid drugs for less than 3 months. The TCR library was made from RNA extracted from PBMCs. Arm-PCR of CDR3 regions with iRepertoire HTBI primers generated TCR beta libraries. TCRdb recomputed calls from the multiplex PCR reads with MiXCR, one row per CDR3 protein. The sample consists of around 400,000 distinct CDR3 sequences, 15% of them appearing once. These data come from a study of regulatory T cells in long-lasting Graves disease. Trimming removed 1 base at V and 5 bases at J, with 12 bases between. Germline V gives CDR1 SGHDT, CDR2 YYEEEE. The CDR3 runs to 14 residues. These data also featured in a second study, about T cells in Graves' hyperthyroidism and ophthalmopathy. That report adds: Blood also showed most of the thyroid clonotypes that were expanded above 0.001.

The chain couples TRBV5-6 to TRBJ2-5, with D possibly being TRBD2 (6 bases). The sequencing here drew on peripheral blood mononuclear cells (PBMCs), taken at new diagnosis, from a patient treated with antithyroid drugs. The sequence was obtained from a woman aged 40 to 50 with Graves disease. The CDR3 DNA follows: TGTGCCAGCAGCTTGTTCGGGAGTAGGGAGACCCAGTACTTC. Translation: CASSLFGSRETQYF.